Listed below are T cell receptor beta chains from one sample, sequenced in a study of T cell responses to AZD1222 COVID-19 vaccine. Repertoires were generated with immunoSEQ multiplex PCR, while TCRdb's copy carries only in-frame clones and drops some. The data contain 85,000 to 120,000 clones, about 92% of them singletons. This sample comprised peripheral blood, obtained 28 days after the second AZD1222 dose. These receptor sequences come from an adult who received the AZD1222 COVID-19 vaccine. CDR3s include the opening cysteine and the closing phenylalanine or tryptophan. D genes are given only for firm matches. Clone size is not always given. Where it is, it says once, few, many or a class for expanded clones.

.,TRBD1,TRBV19,TRBJ2-1,TGTGCCAGTAGTCCTTCCCGGACAGGGTTGAATGAGCAGTTCTTC,CASSPSRTGLNEQFF
.,.,TRBV5-6,TRBJ1-1,TGTGCCAGCAGCTTGTACACAGTGGGAACTGAAGCTTTCTTT,CASSLYTVGTEAFF
.,.,TRBV19,TRBJ1-2,TGTGCCAGTAACCTCGGACGAGCCACGACGGCTGGCTACACCTTC,CASNLGRATTAGYTF
.,TRBD1,TRBV11-1,TRBJ2-7,TGTGCCAGCAGCTTGGGACAGGGACCCACTTACGAGCAGTACTTC,CASSLGQGPTYEQYF
.,TRBD1,TRBV19,TRBJ1-4,TGTGCCACTCGAGACAGGGGGCGGGATGAAAAACTGTTTTTT,CATRDRGRDEKLFF
.,.,TRBV25-1,TRBJ2-5,TGTGCCAGCAGTCTGTACGAGACCCAGTACTTC,CASSLYETQYF
once,.,TRBV12-3/TRBV12-4,TRBJ2-5,TGTGCCAGCAGAATGAGTGAGACCCAGTACTTC,CASRMSETQYF
.,.,TRBV29-1,TRBJ1-1,TGCAGCACCTCGACAGAGTTGAACACTGAAGCTTTCTTT,CSTSTELNTEAFF
.,.,TRBV19,TRBJ2-7,TGTGCCAGTAATGGAGCAGGGCTCTCGGGGGAGCAGTACTTC,CASNGAGLSGEQYF
.,.,TRBV30,TRBJ1-4,TGTGCCTGGAGTGTTAGCAAAAAACTGTTTTTT,CAWSVSKKLFF
.,.,TRBV14,TRBJ1-5,TGTGCCAGCAGCCTACAGGGTAATCAGCCCCAGCATTTT,CASSLQGNQPQHF
.,.,TRBV27,TRBJ2-7,TGTGCCAGCAGTTTGCGGGGCCGCCTCGAGCAGTACTTC,CASSLRGRLEQYF
.,TRBD1,TRBV5-5,TRBJ2-2,TGTGCCAGCAGCCTGGTGGGGACAGCGAACACCGGGGAGCTGTTTTTT,CASSLVGTANTGELFF
.,.,TRBV6-2/TRBV6-3,TRBJ1-6,TGTGCCAGCAGTTACTCGACTCTTGTTCGGGCCCTCCACTTT,CASSYSTLVRALHF
.,.,TRBV11-3,TRBJ2-2,TGTGCCAGCAGCTTATTCGGTCAGACGAACACCGGGGAGCTGTTTTTT,CASSLFGQTNTGELFF
.,.,TRBV27,TRBJ1-5,TGTGCCAGCAGTTCCGACCTCGGGGTTCAGCCCCAGCATTTT,CASSSDLGVQPQHF
.,TRBD1,TRBV5-4,TRBJ1-1,TGTGCCAGCAGCTCCGGACAGGATGAATGGCACGGGGCTTTCTTT,CASSSGQDEWHGAFF
once,TRBD1,TRBV6-1,TRBJ2-3,TGTGCCAGCAGTGATTGGTGGGACAGGGGGCCTGTTTCTCGATCAGATACGCAGTATTTT,CASSDWWDRGPVSRSDTQYF
.,.,TRBV7-2,TRBJ2-1,TGTGCCAGCAGCTCACTCAATGAGGGGGTTGAGCAGTTCTTC,CASSSLNEGVEQFF
.,.,TRBV12-3/TRBV12-4,TRBJ2-7,TGTGCCAGCAGTCCGTTAGGGTACGAGCAGTACTTC,CASSPLGYEQYF
.,.,TRBV2,TRBJ2-5,TGTGCCAGCATGGTGGGGGCGCAGGAGACCCAGTACTTC,CASMVGAQETQYF
.,TRBD1,TRBV7-3,TRBJ2-2,TGTGCCAGCAGCTTAGGGACAGGGAACACCGGGGAGCTGTTTTTT,CASSLGTGNTGELFF
.,TRBD2,TRBV5-1,TRBJ2-7,TGCGCCAGCGTGGGGGAGGGCTACGAGCAGTACTTC,CASVGEGYEQYF
.,.,TRBV11-3,TRBJ1-3,TGTGCCAGCAGCCAGGGCGGAAACACCATATATTTT,CASSQGGNTIYF
.,TRBD1,TRBV7-6,TRBJ1-2,TGTGCCAGCAGCCCAACCGGACAGGGTCGACTTAACTATGGCTACACCTTC,CASSPTGQGRLNYGYTF
.,.,TRBV27,TRBJ1-4,TGTGCCAGCAGTTTACGGGTTATAGGCGATACTGAAAAACTGTTTTTT,CASSLRVIGDTEKLFF
.,TRBD2,TRBV4-3,TRBJ2-5,TGCGCCAGCAGCCAAGGAGGCCTAGCGGGGGGACAAGAGACCCAGTACTTC,CASSQGGLAGGQETQYF
.,.,TRBV10-3,TRBJ1-1,TGTGCCATCAGAAAGGCATCGGGAACTGAAGCTTTCTTT,CAIRKASGTEAFF
.,.,TRBV10-3,TRBJ2-5,TGTGCCATCTCGTCGGGCTTCGGGGGTTACCAAGAGACCCAGTACTTC,CAISSGFGGYQETQYF
.,.,TRBV11-2,TRBJ2-5,TGTGCCAGCAGCTTAGGAGCAAGAGAGACCCAGTACTTC,CASSLGARETQYF
.,.,TRBV6-5,TRBJ1-5,TGTGCCAGCAGTTACGATCCAGGACAGCCCCAGCATTTT,CASSYDPGQPQHF
.,.,TRBV3-1/TRBV3-2,TRBJ1-2,TGTGCCAGCAGCCAAGTCCCGGTGGGCTTCTATGGCTACACCTTC,CASSQVPVGFYGYTF